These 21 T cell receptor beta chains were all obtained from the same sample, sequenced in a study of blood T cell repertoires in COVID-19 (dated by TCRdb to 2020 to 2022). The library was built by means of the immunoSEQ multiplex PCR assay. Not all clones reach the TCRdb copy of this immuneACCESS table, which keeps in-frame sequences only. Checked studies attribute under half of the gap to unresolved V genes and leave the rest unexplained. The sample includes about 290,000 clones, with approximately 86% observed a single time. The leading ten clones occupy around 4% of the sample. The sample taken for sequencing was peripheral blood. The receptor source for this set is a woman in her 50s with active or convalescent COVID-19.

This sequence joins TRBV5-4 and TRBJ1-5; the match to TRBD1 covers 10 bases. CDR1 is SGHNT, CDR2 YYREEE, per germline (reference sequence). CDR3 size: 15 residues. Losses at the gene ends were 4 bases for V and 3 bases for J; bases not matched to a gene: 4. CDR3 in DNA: TGTGCCAGCAGCGTGGACAGGGGGGACAATCAGCCCCAGCATTTT. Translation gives CASSVDRGDNQPQHF.

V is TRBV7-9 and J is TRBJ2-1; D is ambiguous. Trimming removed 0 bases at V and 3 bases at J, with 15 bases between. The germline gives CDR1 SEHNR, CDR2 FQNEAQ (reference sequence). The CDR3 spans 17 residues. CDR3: CASSLAPGLRDYNEQFF. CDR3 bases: TGTGCCAGCAGCTTAGCGCCGGGTCTGCGAGACTACAATGAGCAGTTCTTC.

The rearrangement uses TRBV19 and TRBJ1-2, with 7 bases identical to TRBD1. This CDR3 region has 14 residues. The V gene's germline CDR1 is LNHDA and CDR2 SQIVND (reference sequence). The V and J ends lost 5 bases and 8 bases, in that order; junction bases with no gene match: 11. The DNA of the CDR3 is TGTGCCAGTAGTGCCCGACAGGGCCTCTGGGGCTACACCTTC. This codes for CASSARQGLWGYTF. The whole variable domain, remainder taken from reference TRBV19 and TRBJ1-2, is DGGITQSPKYLFRKEGQNVTLSCEQNLNHDAMYWYRQDPGQGLRLIYYSQIVNDFQKGDIAEGYSVSREKKESFPLTVTSAQKNPTAFYLCASSARQGLWGYTFGSGTRLTVV.

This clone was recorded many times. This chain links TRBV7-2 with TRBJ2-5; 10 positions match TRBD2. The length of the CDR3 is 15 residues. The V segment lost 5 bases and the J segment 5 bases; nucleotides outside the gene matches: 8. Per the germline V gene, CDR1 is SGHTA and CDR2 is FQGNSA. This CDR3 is CASSVGAGGWETQYF. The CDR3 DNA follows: TGTGCCAGCAGCGTCGGAGCGGGAGGGTGGGAGACCCAGTACTTC.

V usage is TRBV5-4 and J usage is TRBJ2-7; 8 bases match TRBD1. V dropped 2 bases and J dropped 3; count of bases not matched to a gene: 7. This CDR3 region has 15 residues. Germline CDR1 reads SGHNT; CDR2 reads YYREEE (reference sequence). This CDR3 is CASSFQDRVFYEQYF. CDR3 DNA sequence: TGTGCCAGCAGCTTTCAGGACAGGGTTTTCTACGAGCAGTACTTC.

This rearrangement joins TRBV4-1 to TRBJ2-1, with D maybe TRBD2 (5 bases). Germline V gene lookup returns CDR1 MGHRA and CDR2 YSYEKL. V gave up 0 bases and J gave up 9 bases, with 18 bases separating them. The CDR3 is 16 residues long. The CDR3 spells CASSQDSARGPIEQFF. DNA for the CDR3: TGCGCCAGCAGCCAAGATTCGGCGAGAGGGCCGATTGAGCAGTTCTTC.

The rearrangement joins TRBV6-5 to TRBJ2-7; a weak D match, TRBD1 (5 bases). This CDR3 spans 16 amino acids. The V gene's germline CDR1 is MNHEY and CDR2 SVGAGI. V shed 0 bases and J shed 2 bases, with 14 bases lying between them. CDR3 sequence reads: CASSYSSETEAYEQYF. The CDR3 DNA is TGTGCCAGCAGTTACTCATCCGAGACAGAAGCCTACGAGCAGTACTTC.

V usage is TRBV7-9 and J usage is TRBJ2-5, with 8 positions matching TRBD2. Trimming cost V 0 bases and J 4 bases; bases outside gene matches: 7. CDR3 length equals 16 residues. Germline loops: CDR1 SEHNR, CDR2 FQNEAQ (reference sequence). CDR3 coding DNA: TGTGCCAGCAGCTTAGCTCGTCCCGCGGGGGGAGAGACCCAGTACTTC. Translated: CASSLARPAGGETQYF.

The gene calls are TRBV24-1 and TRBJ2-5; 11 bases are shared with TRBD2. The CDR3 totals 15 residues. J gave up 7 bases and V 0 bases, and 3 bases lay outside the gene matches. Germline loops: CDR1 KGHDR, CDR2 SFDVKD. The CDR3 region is CATSDLTSGSGTQYF. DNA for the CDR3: TGTGCCACCAGTGATTTGACTAGCGGGAGTGGGACCCAGTACTTC.

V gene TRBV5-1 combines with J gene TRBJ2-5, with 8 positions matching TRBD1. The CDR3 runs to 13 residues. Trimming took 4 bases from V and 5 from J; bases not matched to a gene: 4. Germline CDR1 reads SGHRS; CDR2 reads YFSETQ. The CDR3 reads CASSLWTGETQYF. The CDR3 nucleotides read TGCGCCAGCAGCCTATGGACAGGGGAGACCCAGTACTTC.

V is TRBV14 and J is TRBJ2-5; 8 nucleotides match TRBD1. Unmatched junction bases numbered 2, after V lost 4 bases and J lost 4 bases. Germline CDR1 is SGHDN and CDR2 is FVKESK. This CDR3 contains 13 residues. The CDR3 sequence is CASSPQGAETQYF. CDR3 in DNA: TGTGCCAGCAGCCCCCAGGGGGCAGAGACCCAGTACTTC.

Written as DNA, the CDR3 is TGTGCCAGCAGCTTCCCTCGGGTTGAGCAGTTCTTC. Protein sequence: CASSFPRVEQFF. V is TRBV5-6 and J is TRBJ2-1; D not certain. Between the trimmed V and J ends, which lost 2 bases and 9 bases, there was a span of 9 bases. Germline CDR1 is SGHDT and CDR2 is YYEEEE. CDR3 length: 12 residues.

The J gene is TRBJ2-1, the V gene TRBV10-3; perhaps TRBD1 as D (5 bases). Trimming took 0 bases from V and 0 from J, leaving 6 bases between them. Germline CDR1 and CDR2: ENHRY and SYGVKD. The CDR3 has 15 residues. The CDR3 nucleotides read TGTGCCATCAGTGAGTCGCAGGGCTCCTACAATGAGCAGTTCTTC. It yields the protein CAISESQGSYNEQFF.

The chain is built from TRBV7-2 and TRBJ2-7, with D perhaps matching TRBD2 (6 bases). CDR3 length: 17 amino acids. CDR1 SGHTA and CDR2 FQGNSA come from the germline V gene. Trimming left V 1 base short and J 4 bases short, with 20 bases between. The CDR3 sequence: CASSLGGGTPSPYEQYF. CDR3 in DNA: TGTGCCAGCAGCTTAGGGGGCGGGACTCCCTCCCCTTACGAGCAGTACTTC.

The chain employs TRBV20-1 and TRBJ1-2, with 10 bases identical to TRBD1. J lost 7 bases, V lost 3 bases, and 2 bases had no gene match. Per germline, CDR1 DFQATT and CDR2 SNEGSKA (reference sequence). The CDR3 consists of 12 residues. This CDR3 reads CSASGTGAGYTF. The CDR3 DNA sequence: TGCAGTGCTAGTGGGACAGGGGCTGGCTACACCTTC.

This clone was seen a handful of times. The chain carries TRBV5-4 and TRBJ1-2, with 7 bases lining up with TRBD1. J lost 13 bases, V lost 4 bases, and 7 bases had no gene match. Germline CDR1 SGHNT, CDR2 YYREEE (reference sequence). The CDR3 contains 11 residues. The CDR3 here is CASSRDREPTF. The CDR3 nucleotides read TGTGCCAGCAGCCGAGACAGGGAGCCCACCTTC.

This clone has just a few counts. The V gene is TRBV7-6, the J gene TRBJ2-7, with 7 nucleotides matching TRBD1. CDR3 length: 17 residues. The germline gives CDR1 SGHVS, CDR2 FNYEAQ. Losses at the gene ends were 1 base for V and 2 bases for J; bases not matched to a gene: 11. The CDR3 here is CASSLGAGQEHTYEQYF. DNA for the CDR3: TGTGCCAGCAGCTTAGGAGCAGGACAGGAGCATACCTACGAGCAGTACTTC.

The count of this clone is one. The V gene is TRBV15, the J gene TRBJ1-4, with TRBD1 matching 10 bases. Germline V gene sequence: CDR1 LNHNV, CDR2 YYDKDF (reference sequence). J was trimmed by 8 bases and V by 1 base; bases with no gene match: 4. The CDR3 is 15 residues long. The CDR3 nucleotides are TGTGCCACCAGCAGAGTCTCGGACAGGGGGGAAAAACTGTTTTTT. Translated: CATSRVSDRGEKLFF.

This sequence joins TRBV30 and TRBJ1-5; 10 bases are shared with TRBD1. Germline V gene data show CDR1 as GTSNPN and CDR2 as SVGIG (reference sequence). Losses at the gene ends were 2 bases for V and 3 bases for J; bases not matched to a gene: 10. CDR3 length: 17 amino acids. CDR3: CAWSSTGGGRANQPQHF. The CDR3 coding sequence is TGTGCCTGGAGTTCGACAGGGGGCGGAAGAGCCAATCAGCCCCAGCATTTT.

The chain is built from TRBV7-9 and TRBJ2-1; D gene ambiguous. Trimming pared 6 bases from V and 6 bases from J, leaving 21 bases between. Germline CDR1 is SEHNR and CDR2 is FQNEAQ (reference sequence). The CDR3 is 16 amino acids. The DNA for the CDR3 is TGTGCCAGCAGGAATAAGTCAACTACAACGGGCAATGAGCAGTTCTTC. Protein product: CASRNKSTTTGNEQFF.

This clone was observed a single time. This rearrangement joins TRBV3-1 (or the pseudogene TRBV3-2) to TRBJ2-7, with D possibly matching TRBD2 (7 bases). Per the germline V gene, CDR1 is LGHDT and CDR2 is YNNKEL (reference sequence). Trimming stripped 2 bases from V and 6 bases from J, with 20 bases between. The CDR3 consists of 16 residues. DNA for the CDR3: TGTGCCAGCAGCCAAAGGGGGGAGGGTCCGCGCCCCGAGCAGTACTTC. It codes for CASSQRGEGPRPEQYF.